This T cell receptor (beta chain) was captured by sequencing in a study of blood T cell repertoires in COVID-19. Study information: There were acute and convalescent COVID-19 samples, and they came from the United States, Italy and Spain. Sample material is recorded as cDNA or gDNA derived from T cells, B-cell-depleted T cells, or PBMCs.

Before being deemed recovered, Cohort 3 donors had two negative PCRs, clearance, or symptom resolution. This clone has only one observation. This CDR3 spans 15 amino acids. Germline V gives CDR1 SQVTM, CDR2 ANQGSEA. V gave up 3 bases and J gave up 0 bases, with 15 bases separating them. Per the authors' pipeline: It was from reference gene primer amplification that nucleated cell counts were estimated. Assay used: immunoSEQ multiplex PCR; TCRdb lists only in-frame clones, some missing. D and trimming were read from the DNA, whereas the V and J calls and clone size are those reported in that table. The sample has around 300,000 clones; 90% are singletons.

Sequencing was performed on PBMCs or T cells enriched from blood (not recorded which). This TCR came from a woman under 40 who had recovered from COVID-19. The rearrangement uses TRBV29-1 and TRBJ2-7, with no clear D. The CDR3 sequence is CSVELPTTSSYEQYF. In DNA form, the CDR3 reads TGCAGCGTTGAGCTGCCGACAACTTCCTCCTACGAGCAGTACTTC.